This T cell receptor (beta chain) emerged from a study of CD8 T cells in ankylosing spondylitis (TCRdb year 2017). As for the study more broadly: To find TCR variants linked to disease, the study profiled T cell receptor beta repertoires in ankylosing spondylitis patients and healthy donors. Peripheral blood was sampled, and synovial fluid was also collected from ankylosing spondylitis patients. The whole study cohort included some 100 healthy donors and around 25 ankylosing spondylitis patients.

The instrument was an Illumina HiSeq 2500. Quantitative 5'-RACE with molecular barcodes was the method used to prepare the TCR beta libraries. On the study's bioinformatics: A new computational method based on a probabilistic model of VDJ rearrangement was used to identify disease-linked TCR variants. In TCRdb, the public reads were trimmed at Q25 with fastp and aligned with MiXCR, with productive beta chains retained. Rows are combined by CDR3 protein, so each entry shows the most common genes and DNA. TCRdb, not the original authors, processed these V and J calls. This sample has some 120,000 distinct CDR3 sequences in its table, and over 6% of those were observed once. In total, the top ten clones hold less than 15% of the sample. Results and caveats for the whole study, not just this receptor: A TCR beta motif made up of several highly homologous amino acid variants appeared to be characteristic of blood from ankylosing spondylitis patients. The disease-linked clones showed a CD8+ phenotype and occurred at relatively low frequencies in peripheral blood. According to the report, matched synovial fluid samples from ankylosing spondylitis patients were significantly enriched for the disease-linked clones. Some motif variants were previously reported in synovial fluid and blood of reactive arthritis patients, suggesting common disease-initiation mechanisms.

Including cysteine and phenylalanine, the CDR3 has 13 amino acids. CDR3 DNA is the only sequence kept; it has 39 bases, read in frame from the first base. The germline V gene (reference sequence) sets CDR1 to GTSNPN and CDR2 to SVGIG. V lost 4 bases and J lost 4 bases; the stretch between them is 11 bases long. To note about this clonotype: There is no known antigen for this receptor. It has no much larger one-base neighbor in the sample; base qualities were not kept.

In this chain, TRBV30 is recombined with TRBJ1-5, with TRBD1 perhaps the D gene, on 6 matching bases. The sequenced sample was blood, either unsorted or a sorted T cell fraction (not recorded which). This TCR derives from a male donor with ankylosing spondylitis or in good health (not recorded which). The DNA sequence is TGTGCCTGGACGAGACAGGCTAATCAGCCCCAGCATTTT. The encoded protein is CAWTRQANQPQHF.